This T cell receptor beta chain was captured by sequencing in a study of T cell changes during pregnancy in multiple sclerosis. Generated by immunoSEQ multiplex PCR, the TCRdb table keeps only in-frame clones and is missing some. The table lists tens of thousands of clones, approximately 92% of them singletons. Looked up from germline, CDR1 is SGDLS and CDR2 is YYNGEE. The CDR3 length is 15 residues. The ends were cut back, 0 bases at V and 9 bases at J, with 19 bases in the middle. Sequenced material: peripheral blood, taken in the third trimester of pregnancy. The chain uses TRBV9 and TRBJ2-7; D is perhaps TRBD1 (6 bases). This receptor was obtained from a female donor in good health, enrolled as a control in a pregnancy study. The DNA of the CDR3 is TGTGCCAGCAGCGTAGCCCCGGACAGCTCCTCTGGGCAGTACTTC. This encodes CASSVAPDSSSGQYF.